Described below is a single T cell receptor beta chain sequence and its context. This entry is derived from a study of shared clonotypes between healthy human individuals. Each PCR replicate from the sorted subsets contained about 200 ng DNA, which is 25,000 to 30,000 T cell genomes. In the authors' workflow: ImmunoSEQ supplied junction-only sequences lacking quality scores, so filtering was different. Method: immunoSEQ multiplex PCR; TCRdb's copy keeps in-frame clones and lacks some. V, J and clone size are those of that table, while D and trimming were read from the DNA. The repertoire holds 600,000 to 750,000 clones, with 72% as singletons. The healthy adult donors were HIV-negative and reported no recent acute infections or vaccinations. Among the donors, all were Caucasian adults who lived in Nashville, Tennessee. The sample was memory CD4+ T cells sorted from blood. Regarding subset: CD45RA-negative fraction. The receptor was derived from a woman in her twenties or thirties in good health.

The CDR3 DNA reads TGTGCCAGCAGCGGGACTAGCGGGTACACCGGGGAGCTGTTTTTT. Translated: CASSGTSGYTGELFF. The chain couples TRBV2 to TRBJ2-2; 12 bases map to TRBD2. CDR1 and CDR2 from the germline V gene are SNHLY and FYNNEI. The length of the CDR3 is 15 residues. Unmatched junction bases numbered 2, after V lost 6 bases and J lost 3 bases.